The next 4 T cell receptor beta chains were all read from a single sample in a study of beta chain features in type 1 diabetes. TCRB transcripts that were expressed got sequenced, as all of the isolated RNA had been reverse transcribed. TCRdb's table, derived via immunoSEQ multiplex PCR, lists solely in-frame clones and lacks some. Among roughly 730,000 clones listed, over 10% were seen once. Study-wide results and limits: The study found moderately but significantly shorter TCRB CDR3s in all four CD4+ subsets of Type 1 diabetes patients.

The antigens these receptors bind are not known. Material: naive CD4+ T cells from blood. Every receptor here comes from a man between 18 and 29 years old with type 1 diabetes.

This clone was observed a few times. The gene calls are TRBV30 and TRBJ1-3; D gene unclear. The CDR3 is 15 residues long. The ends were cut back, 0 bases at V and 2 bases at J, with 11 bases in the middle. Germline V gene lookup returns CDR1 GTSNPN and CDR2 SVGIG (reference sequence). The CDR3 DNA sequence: TGTGCCTGGAGTGTACATGGGGTTGCTGGAAACACCATATATTTT. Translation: CAWSVHGVAGNTIYF.

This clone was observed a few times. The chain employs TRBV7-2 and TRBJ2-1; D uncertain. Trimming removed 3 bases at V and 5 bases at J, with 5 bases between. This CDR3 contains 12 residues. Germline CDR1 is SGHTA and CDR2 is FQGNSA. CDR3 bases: TGTGCCAGCAGCTTTGACCACAATGAGCAGTTCTTC. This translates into CASSFDHNEQFF.

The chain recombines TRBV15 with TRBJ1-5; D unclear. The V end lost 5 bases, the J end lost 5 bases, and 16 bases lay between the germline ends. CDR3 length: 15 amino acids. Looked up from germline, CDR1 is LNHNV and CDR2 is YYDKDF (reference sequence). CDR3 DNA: TGTGCCACCAGCTTCCACTCGGTTGGGGATCAGCCCCAGCATTTT. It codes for CATSFHSVGDQPQHF.

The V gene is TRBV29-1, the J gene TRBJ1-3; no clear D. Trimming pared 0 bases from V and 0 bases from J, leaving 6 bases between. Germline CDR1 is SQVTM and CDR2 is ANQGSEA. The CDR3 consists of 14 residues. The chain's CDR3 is CSVEDLGSGNTIYF. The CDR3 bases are TGCAGCGTTGAAGATCTCGGCTCTGGAAACACCATATATTTT. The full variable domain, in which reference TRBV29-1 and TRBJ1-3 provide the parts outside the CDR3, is SAVISQKPSRDICQRGTSLTIQCQVDSQVTMMFWYRQQPGQSLTLIATANQGSEATYESGFVIDKFPISRPNLTFSTLTVSNMSPEDSSIYLCSVEDLGSGNTIYFGEGSWLTVV.